Listed below are T cell receptor beta chains from one sample, sequenced in a study of blood T cell dynamics during melanoma immunotherapy. TCRdb's copy holds only in-frame clones and misses some; the assay was immunoSEQ multiplex PCR. The sample contains 8,000 to 13,000 clones, roughly nine tenths of which appear only once. This sample comprised blood, obtained from a patient treated with checkpoint blockade. The receptor source for this set is a human donor with melanoma. Both conserved end residues are part of each CDR3. The D gene is left open where the match is weak. Rows give clone size only sometimes, using once, few, many, or a class for an expanded clone.

-	TRBD1	TRBV5-5	TRBJ2-7	TGTGCCAGCAGCTTAAGACAGGGGAGTTCCTACGAGCAGTACTTC	CASSLRQGSSYEQYF
-	-	TRBV28	TRBJ2-1	TGTGCCAGCAGTTCCCCCTTTGCGGAGATCTCCTACAATGAGCAGTTCTTC	CASSSPFAEISYNEQFF
-	-	TRBV7-9	TRBJ2-1	TGTGCCAGCAGCAGTGTACGCGGGGAGGAGTCCTACAATGAGCAGTTCTTC	CASSSVRGEESYNEQFF
-	-	TRBV28	TRBJ2-1	TGTGCCAGCAGGGGCGGGATAATCTACAATGAGCAGTTCTTC	CASRGGIIYNEQFF
-	-	TRBV5-1	TRBJ2-4	TGCGCCAGCAGCTTGGGAGGGGCGCGGGAAAGAAACATTCAGTACTTC	CASSLGGARERNIQYF
-	-	TRBV6-5	TRBJ2-1	TGTGCCAGCAGTTCCAAAGGGAATGAGCAGTTCTTC	CASSSKGNEQFF
once	-	TRBV5-1	TRBJ2-5	TGCGCCAGCAGCTCGAGACAGGCGGAGACCCAGTACTTC	CASSSRQAETQYF
-	TRBD1	TRBV28	TRBJ2-3	TGTGCCAGCAGAAGGACAGGGATCACAGATACGCAGTATTTT	CASRRTGITDTQYF
-	-	TRBV6-6	TRBJ2-7	TGTGCCAGCAGTCAGGGGCACGAGCAGTACTTC	CASSQGHEQYF
-	TRBD2	TRBV7-6	TRBJ2-1	TGTGCCAGCAGCTTCCCGGGACTAGCGGTCAATGAGCAGTTCTTC	CASSFPGLAVNEQFF
-	TRBD1	TRBV28	TRBJ2-2	TGTGCCAGCAGTCTTTGGACAGGCGAAAGGGCCGGGGAGCTGTTTTTT	CASSLWTGERAGELFF
-	-	TRBV2	TRBJ1-1	TGTGCCAGCAGTGTAAACAAGAACACTGAAGCTTTCTTT	CASSVNKNTEAFF
-	TRBD1	TRBV5-4	TRBJ1-1	TGTGCCAGCAGTCGGGACAGGGGAGGCACTGAAGCTTTCTTT	CASSRDRGGTEAFF
few	-	TRBV27	TRBJ1-5	TGTGCCAGCAGTTTGAATTCCAGAAATCAGCCCCAGCATTTT	CASSLNSRNQPQHF
-	-	TRBV19	TRBJ2-7	TGTGCCAGTAGTATAAGCGCCCTTTTTGTGGGGGTCGGCGACGAGCAGTACTTC	CASSISALFVGVGDEQYF
-	TRBD1	TRBV6-6	TRBJ2-5	TGTGCCAGCAGGGAGGGACAGGGGGCCCAAGAGACCCAGTACTTC	CASREGQGAQETQYF
once	-	TRBV5-4	TRBJ2-1	TGTGCCAGCAGCCCCCCCGAGGGGGAGGGTGAGCAGTTCTTC	CASSPPEGEGEQFF
-	TRBD1	TRBV19	TRBJ1-5	TGTGCCAGTAGCAGGGACAGGGGGAATCAGCCCCAGCATTTT	CASSRDRGNQPQHF
-	-	TRBV19	TRBJ1-5	TGTGCCAGTAGTATAGCTGGACTGGGCAGACTAAGGGGCAATCAGCCCCAGCATTTT	CASSIAGLGRLRGNQPQHF
-	-	TRBV30	TRBJ1-2	TGTGCCTGGATTTGGGCTAACTATGGCTACACCTTC	CAWIWANYGYTF
-	-	TRBV6-5	TRBJ1-4	TGTGCCAGCACTTATACCCTCAGGGGCTCTAATGAAAAACTGTTTTTT	CASTYTLRGSNEKLFF
-	TRBD1	TRBV10-3	TRBJ2-4	TGTGCCATCAGTGAATGGACAGGGGGCTGGGCCAAAAACATTCAGTACTTC	CAISEWTGGWAKNIQYF
-	-	TRBV9	TRBJ2-3	TGTGCCAGCAGCGTAGAATCCAGGACTATCACAGATACGCAGTATTTT	CASSVESRTITDTQYF
-	TRBD1	TRBV25-1	TRBJ2-2	TGTGCCAGCAGTGAATCGGGACAGGGGATCTACACCGGGGAGCTGTTTTTT	CASSESGQGIYTGELFF